One sample yielded the 20 T cell receptor beta chains listed below, sequenced in a study of blood T cell repertoires in COVID-19. Measured with immunoSEQ multiplex PCR; TCRdb has only the in-frame clones, and not every one. In the table there are approximately 160,000 clones, 87% of which are singletons. Sequencing was performed on PBMCs or T cells enriched from blood (not recorded which). These receptors came from a woman aged 50 to 65 who had recovered from COVID-19.

This clone was detected once. The rearrangement joins TRBV19 to TRBJ2-7, with 9 bases identical to TRBD1. J was trimmed by 0 bases and V by 5 bases; bases with no gene match: 5. From germline, CDR1 is LNHDA and CDR2 SQIVND (reference sequence). The CDR3 loop spans 15 amino acids. The CDR3 bases are TGTGCCAGTAGTCCCGGGACAGGGAGCTCCTACGAGCAGTACTTC. The encoded protein is CASSPGTGSSYEQYF.

The chain employs TRBV6-5 and TRBJ1-1; D gene unclear. Trimming shortened V by 1 base and J by 5 bases, and 8 bases separated the two germline ends. The CDR3 has 13 residues. Germline assignment: CDR1 MNHEY and CDR2 SVGAGI. CDR3 residues: CASSYFPRTEAFF. CDR3 coding DNA: TGTGCCAGCAGTTACTTCCCGAGGACTGAAGCTTTCTTT.

The J gene is TRBJ2-1, the V gene TRBV5-5, with 7 bases lining up with TRBD2. The CDR3 consists of 16 residues. The V gene's germline CDR1 is SGHKS and CDR2 YYEKEE (reference sequence). V trimming: 4 bases; J trimming: 5 bases; junction bases outside the gene matches: 12. CDR3 loop: CASSLGRAGVNNEQFF. The CDR3 DNA sequence: TGTGCCAGCAGCCTAGGTAGGGCGGGAGTGAACAATGAGCAGTTCTTC.

The count of this clone is one. The chain joins TRBV15 to TRBJ2-7; 7 bases map to TRBD2. The ends lost 1 base at V and 1 base at J; junction bases unmatched: 7. Germline V gene sequence: CDR1 LNHNV, CDR2 YYDKDF (reference sequence). This CDR3 is built from 16 residues. The CDR3 sequence: CATSRGRSSGSYEQYF. The CDR3 nucleotides are TGTGCCACCAGCAGAGGCCGGTCTAGCGGATCCTACGAGCAGTACTTC.

This sequence joins TRBV24-1 and TRBJ1-2, with D tentatively TRBD1 (6 bases). V gave up 4 bases and J gave up 3 bases, with 14 bases separating them. There are 15 residues in the CDR3. From germline, CDR1 is KGHDR and CDR2 SFDVKD. CDR3 residues: CATSDPTGYDYGYTF. The CDR3 DNA sequence: TGTGCCACCAGTGACCCAACAGGGTACGACTATGGCTACACCTTC.

The V and J genes are TRBV10-1 and TRBJ2-2; 10 positions match TRBD2. Germline V gives CDR1 WNHNN, CDR2 SYGVQD (reference sequence). With 5 bases clipped from V and 2 bases from J, the junction kept 5 bases outside the gene matches. The CDR3 has 16 residues. CDR3 sequence reads: CASSPRTSGNTGELFF. DNA for the CDR3: TGCGCCAGCAGTCCCCGGACTAGCGGTAACACCGGGGAGCTGTTTTTT.

The chain recombines TRBV19 with TRBJ1-1, with a tentative D call TRBD1 (5 bases). The CDR3 spans 15 residues. V lost 0 bases to trimming and J lost 1 base, with 9 bases between them. The germline gives CDR1 LNHDA, CDR2 SQIVND (reference sequence). CDR3 coding DNA: TGTGCCAGTAGTATAGATCGCCAGGGGAACACTGAAGCTTTCTTT. It translates to CASSIDRQGNTEAFF.

This clone was detected a few times. The rearrangement joins TRBV5-1 to TRBJ1-1; possible D gene TRBD1, 6 bases. V was cut by 5 bases and J by 6 bases, with 17 bases left in between. CDR1 is SGHRS and CDR2 is YFSETQ in the germline V gene. The CDR3 consists of 14 residues. The CDR3 bases are TGCGCCAGCAGTACCGGACAGTTCCAGGCTGAAGCTTTCTTT. Residues: CASSTGQFQAEAFF.

V and J are TRBV11-2 and TRBJ1-2; no clear D. The CDR3 extends over 15 amino acids. V gave up 5 bases and J gave up 0 bases, with 13 bases separating them. The germline V gene encodes CDR1 SGHAT and CDR2 FQNNGV. CDR3 protein: CASSEQTVANYGYTF. In nucleotides, the CDR3 is TGTGCCAGCAGCGAACAAACAGTTGCTAACTATGGCTACACCTTC.

This clone was detected a few times. The gene calls are TRBV4-2 and TRBJ2-3; 13 bases are a match to TRBD2. The CDR3 sequence is 20 residues long. The V gene end was trimmed by 1 base and the J gene end by 1 base; junction bases not matched to a gene: 11. Germline V gene sequence: CDR1 LGHNA, CDR2 YNFKEQ. CDR3 nucleotides: TGTGCCAGCAGCCAAGGTTTCGGACTAGCGGGAGAATTCGGCACAGATACGCAGTATTTT. Translating gives CASSQGFGLAGEFGTDTQYF.

V and J are TRBV11-2 and TRBJ2-1; 11 bases match TRBD2. V was pared by 2 bases and J by 6 bases, with 6 bases of the junction left unmatched. There are 16 residues in the CDR3. Germline assignment: CDR1 SGHAT and CDR2 FQNNGV. In DNA, the CDR3 is TGTGCCAGCAGCTTATTATCACTAGCGGGAGTCAATGAGCAGTTCTTC. This gives the protein CASSLLSLAGVNEQFF.

The rearrangement uses TRBV19 and TRBJ1-5; D is perhaps TRBD1 (5 bases). Trimming took 3 bases from V and 7 from J, leaving 10 bases between them. This CDR3 contains 13 residues. Germline V gene lookup returns CDR1 LNHDA and CDR2 SQIVND (reference sequence). In DNA form, the CDR3 reads TGTGCCAGTAGTATCGGGGGTTGGCAGCCCCAGCATTTT. It specifies CASSIGGWQPQHF.

This clone has a handful of counts. The same CDR3 is also encoded by other DNA sequences in this sample. The chain couples TRBV24-1 to TRBJ2-6; perhaps TRBD1 as D (6 bases). With 4 bases removed from V and 1 base from J, the gap between germline ends came to 10 bases. From germline, CDR1 is KGHDR and CDR2 SFDVKD. The CDR3 is 16 amino acids. The CDR3 here is CATSDPTGSGANVLTF. CDR3 nucleotide sequence: TGTGCCACCAGTGACCCGACAGGATCTGGGGCCAACGTCCTGACTTTC.

The rearrangement uses TRBV10-3 and TRBJ2-5; 8 bases align to TRBD1. J gave up 2 bases and V 0 bases, and 8 bases lay outside the gene matches. Germline lookup yields CDR1 ENHRY and CDR2 SYGVKD. The CDR3 is 17 amino acids. The CDR3 nucleotides are TGTGCCATCAGTGAGTCCGGGGCAGGGGGCGGTCAAGAGACCCAGTACTTC. This translates into CAISESGAGGGQETQYF.

V and J are TRBV7-6 and TRBJ1-1; D is undetermined. CDR1 is SGHVS, CDR2 FNYEAQ, per germline. The CDR3 sequence is 12 residues long. Trimming left V 2 bases short and J 5 bases short, with 6 bases between. CDR3 region: CASSLSGTEAFF. The DNA of the CDR3 is TGTGCCAGCAGCTTATCCGGGACTGAAGCTTTCTTT.

The chain uses TRBV6-4 and TRBJ1-6; TRBD1 aligns across 9 bases. With V trimmed by 7 bases and J by 8 bases, 3 bases remained unmatched. The CDR3 contains 13 residues. CDR1 is MRHNA and CDR2 is SNTAGT in the germline V gene. The CDR3 DNA is TGTGCCAGCAAGGGACAGGGTGATTCACCCCTCCACTTT. Translated, it gives CASKGQGDSPLHF.

This chain joins TRBV6-1 and TRBJ1-2, with 7 positions matching TRBD1. In germline, CDR1 is MNHNS, CDR2 SASEGT. This CDR3 has 13 amino acids. V shed 3 bases, J shed 4 bases, and the junction held 2 bases outside the gene matches. CDR3 sequence (DNA): TGTGCCAGCAGTGAGGGGACAGTCTATGGCTACACCTTC. Translated: CASSEGTVYGYTF.

V gene TRBV5-1 combines with J gene TRBJ2-3, with 8 bases aligning to TRBD1. The CDR3 is 14 amino acids. Trimming at V came to 2 bases and at J to 4 bases, leaving 3 bases not matched to a gene. Germline CDR1 and CDR2: SGHRS and YFSETQ. CDR3 nucleotide sequence: TGCGCCAGCAGCTTAGACAGGGGCCCAGATACGCAGTATTTT. Its protein is CASSLDRGPDTQYF.

V gene TRBV10-1 combines with J gene TRBJ1-1; D ambiguous. The CDR3 sequence is 13 residues long. Germline assignment: CDR1 WNHNN and CDR2 SYGVQD (reference sequence). Trimming cost V 6 bases and J 5 bases, with 13 bases left between them. DNA for the CDR3: TGCGCCAGCAGCCAGGAGGTTGGAACTGAAGCTTTCTTT. It specifies CASSQEVGTEAFF.

The chain combines TRBV7-2 with TRBJ2-3; perhaps TRBD2 as D (5 bases). Trimming removed 5 bases at V and 4 bases at J, with 16 bases between. CDR3 length equals 15 residues. Germline CDR1 is SGHTA and CDR2 is FQGNSA. In nucleotides, the CDR3 is TGTGCCAGCAGCCCTAGCTATGTAGGCTCAGATACGCAGTATTTT. Protein product: CASSPSYVGSDTQYF.